These 28 T cell receptor beta chains were sequenced from one sample in a study of cytomegalovirus exposure and HLA in healthy donors. This PCR relied on a set of 60 Vbeta primers and 13 Jbeta primers. The protocol was immunoSEQ multiplex PCR, while the TCRdb copy is restricted to in-frame clones and leaves out a portion. The data hold 65,000 to 90,000 clones, with 60% to 75% observed a single time. Sequencing was carried out using PBMCs. These receptors originate from a man between 65 and 85 years old in good health and CMV-seronegative.

V is TRBV5-4 and J is TRBJ2-7; 7 nucleotides match TRBD2. CDR1 and CDR2 from the germline V gene are SGHNT and YYREEE (reference sequence). The V gene end was trimmed by 3 bases and the J gene end by 5 bases; junction bases not matched to a gene: 2. This CDR3 region has 12 residues. The CDR3 here is CASSWDYDEQYF. DNA of the CDR3: TGTGCCAGCAGCTGGGACTATGACGAGCAGTACTTC.

This chain connects TRBV27 to TRBJ2-1, with TRBD2 matching over 9 bases. V was clipped by 0 bases and J by 3 bases; unmatched bases: 9. Germline V CDR1 and CDR2: MNHEY, SMNVEV (reference sequence). The CDR3 contains 18 residues. The CDR3 DNA sequence: TGTGCCAGCAGTTTATCGGGCGGGCTAGCGGGACTCTACAATGAGCAGTTCTTC. Residues: CASSLSGGLAGLYNEQFF.

This chain connects TRBV7-2 to TRBJ2-2; weak D call: TRBD1 (6 bases). Germline V lookup: CDR1 SGHTA, CDR2 FQGNSA. There are 15 residues in the CDR3. The V and J ends lost 2 bases and 2 bases respectively, with 9 bases between them. The CDR3 nucleotides are TGTGCCAGCAGCTTACAACAGGGAAACACCGGGGAGCTGTTTTTT. Its translation: CASSLQQGNTGELFF.

The CDR3 DNA reads as TGTGCCACCGCTGGAGGGTACCAAGAGACCCAGTACTTC. It codes for CATAGGYQETQYF. V and J are TRBV15 and TRBJ2-5; perhaps TRBD2 as D (6 bases). CDR3 length: 13 residues. CDR1 LNHNV and CDR2 YYDKDF come from the germline V gene (reference sequence). With 8 bases removed from V and 0 bases from J, the gap between germline ends came to 10 bases. The full variable domain, its missing parts supplied by reference TRBV15 and TRBJ2-5, is DAMVIQNPRYQVTQFGKPVTLSCSQTLNHNVMYWYQQKSSQAPKLLFHYYDKDFNNEADTPDNFQSRRPNTSFCFLDIRSPGLGDTAMYLCATAGGYQETQYFGPGTRLLVL.

The chain combines TRBV7-2 with TRBJ1-6; 7 bases fit TRBD1. CDR3 length: 15 residues. The V segment lost 5 bases and the J segment 8 bases; nucleotides outside the gene matches: 9. CDR1 is SGHTA and CDR2 is FQGNSA in the germline V gene. This chain's CDR3 is CASSPNLRGYSPLHF. In DNA form, the CDR3 reads TGTGCCAGCAGCCCTAATCTCAGGGGGTATTCACCCCTCCACTTT.

This clone was counted only a few times. The chain is built from TRBV4-3 and TRBJ1-3; the D gene is possibly TRBD1 (6 bases). CDR1 is LGHNA and CDR2 is YSLEER in the germline V gene. The V and J ends lost 0 bases and 4 bases respectively, with 19 bases between them. The CDR3 totals 18 residues. In DNA, the CDR3 is TGCGCCAGCAGCCAAGAAGATCTGTATCGGGGGGGCGGAAACACCATATATTTT. Amino acids: CASSQEDLYRGGGNTIYF.

The genes are TRBV2 and TRBJ1-2; the D gene is possibly TRBD1 (5 bases). Trimming took off 1 base at V and 4 bases at J, with 13 bases between the two ends. CDR1 SNHLY and CDR2 FYNNEI come from the germline V gene. This CDR3 region has 15 residues. CDR3: CASSEVWGGGYGYTF. DNA for the CDR3: TGTGCCAGCAGTGAAGTTTGGGGGGGTGGCTATGGCTACACCTTC. Filled out from reference TRBV2 and TRBJ1-2, the complete variable domain reads EPEVTQTPSHQVTQMGQEVILRCVPISNHLYFYWYRQILGQKVEFLVSFYNNEISEKSEIFDDQFSVERPDGSNFTLKIRSTKLEDSAMYFCASSEVWGGGYGYTFGSGTRLTVV.

The rearrangement joins TRBV6-5 to TRBJ2-5, with 10 bases that match TRBD2. V trimming: 6 bases; J trimming: 5 bases; junction bases outside the gene matches: 6. Germline values: CDR1 MNHEY, CDR2 SVGAGI. The CDR3 covers 14 residues. Written as DNA, the CDR3 is TGTGCCAGCAGCCGAGCGGGGGGGCCGGAGACCCAGTACTTC. It translates to CASSRAGGPETQYF.

The chain carries TRBV7-2 and TRBJ2-7; 11 bases map to TRBD1. The germline V gene encodes CDR1 SGHTA and CDR2 FQGNSA. CDR3 size: 16 residues. Trimming removed 1 base from V and 3 bases from J; junction bases left unmatched: 5. The CDR3 coding sequence is TGTGCCAGCAGCTTAGAGGGCGGGACAGGGGGCTACGAGCAGTACTTC. Its translation: CASSLEGGTGGYEQYF.

The V and J genes are TRBV4-1 and TRBJ2-5, with 7 positions matching TRBD1. In germline, CDR1 is MGHRA, CDR2 YSYEKL. The CDR3 extends over 17 amino acids. The trim removed 1 base at V and 7 bases at J, leaving 15 bases unmatched. CDR3 region: CASSQVIIRGRTGTQYF. Here the CDR3 DNA reads TGCGCCAGCAGCCAAGTGATCATAAGGGGGCGGACGGGGACCCAGTACTTC.

The chain employs TRBV7-2 and TRBJ1-5; possible D gene TRBD1, 5 bases. Germline V gives CDR1 SGHTA, CDR2 FQGNSA. Trimming stripped 0 bases from V and 5 bases from J, with 8 bases between. This CDR3 has 14 residues. This CDR3 reads CASSLAGGDQPQHF. Written as DNA, the CDR3 is TGTGCCAGCAGCTTAGCGGGAGGGGATCAGCCCCAGCATTTT.

This sequence joins TRBV7-9 and TRBJ1-1, with TRBD1 matching 10 bases. Looked up from germline, CDR1 is SEHNR and CDR2 is FQNEAQ (reference sequence). The V gene end was trimmed by 5 bases and the J gene end by 1 base; junction bases not matched to a gene: 7. The CDR3 sequence is 16 residues long. Written as DNA, the CDR3 is TGTGCCAGCAGCCAGGGGACAGGGGAGGGGAACACTGAAGCTTTCTTT. Translation: CASSQGTGEGNTEAFF.

The chain links TRBV11-3 to TRBJ1-1, with TRBD1 identical over 9 bases. The length of the CDR3 is 15 residues. Germline V lookup: CDR1 SGHNT, CDR2 YENEEA. V lost 5 bases, J lost 1 base, and 5 bases stayed unmatched. The DNA for the CDR3 is TGTGCCAGCAGCCCTGGACAGGGGACGAACACTGAAGCTTTCTTT. Residues: CASSPGQGTNTEAFF.

The V call is TRBV9, the J call TRBJ2-5, with 12 bases identical to TRBD2. This CDR3 spans 14 amino acids. V lost 3 bases, J lost 5 bases, and 2 bases stayed unmatched. CDR1 is SGDLS, CDR2 YYNGEE, per germline. The CDR3 here is CASSASGRAETQYF. CDR3 coding DNA: TGTGCCAGCAGCGCTAGCGGGAGGGCGGAGACCCAGTACTTC. The full variable domain, with the rest looked up from reference TRBV9 and TRBJ2-5, is DSGVTQTPKHLITATGQRVTLRCSPRSGDLSVYWYQQSLDQGLQFLIQYYNGEERAKGNILERFSAQQFPDLHSELNLSSLELGDSALYFCASSASGRAETQYFGPGTRLLVL.

The genes are TRBV6-1 and TRBJ1-1; D gene unclear. CDR1 is MNHNS, CDR2 SASEGT, per germline. This CDR3 is built from 13 residues. Trimming took off 7 bases at V and 1 base at J, with 10 bases between the two ends. The CDR3 loop reads CASISHQNTEAFF. In nucleotides, the CDR3 is TGTGCCAGCATTTCCCATCAGAACACTGAAGCTTTCTTT.

The sample holds one count of this clone. The rearrangement links TRBV19 to TRBJ1-3; D is undetermined. The V and J ends lost 6 bases and 1 base respectively, with 7 bases between them. Germline V lookup: CDR1 LNHDA, CDR2 SQIVND (reference sequence). CDR3 length: 13 residues. As DNA, the CDR3 is TGTGCCAGTAGCCGTCAGTCTGGAAACACCATATATTTT. As protein: CASSRQSGNTIYF.

The chain recombines TRBV19 with TRBJ1-1, with 12 bases identical to TRBD1. Per the germline V gene, CDR1 is LNHDA and CDR2 is SQIVND (reference sequence). The CDR3 is 19 residues long. The V segment lost 3 bases and the J segment 5 bases; nucleotides outside the gene matches: 16. For the CDR3, the DNA is TGTGCCAGTAGTATTAGTTTGTTACGGGACAGGGGGCTTGGGACTGAAGCTTTCTTT. Translated: CASSISLLRDRGLGTEAFF. Combining the CDR3 with reference TRBV19 and TRBJ1-1 gives the whole variable domain DGGITQSPKYLFRKEGQNVTLSCEQNLNHDAMYWYRQDPGQGLRLIYYSQIVNDFQKGDIAEGYSVSREKKESFPLTVTSAQKNPTAFYLCASSISLLRDRGLGTEAFFGQGTRLTVV.

The chain carries TRBV18 and TRBJ2-5, with unresolved D. The CDR3 contains 14 residues. Germline V gives CDR1 KGHSH, CDR2 LQKENI. V gave up 3 bases and J gave up 0 bases, with 8 bases separating them. CDR3 sequence (DNA): TGTGCCAGCTCACCGTACTCGGACCAAGAGACCCAGTACTTC. Residues: CASSPYSDQETQYF.

V and J are TRBV19 and TRBJ2-3, with a weak D call TRBD1 (5 bases). Germline CDR1 LNHDA, CDR2 SQIVND (reference sequence). The CDR3 is 16 residues long. Trimming took off 1 base at V and 0 bases at J, with 11 bases between the two ends. In DNA, the CDR3 is TGTGCCAGTAGTATAGGGACATCGTCTAGCACAGATACGCAGTATTTT. As protein: CASSIGTSSSTDTQYF.

This clone occurred a few times. The junction differs from germline at one of its ends, possibly a read error. J is TRBJ1-2 and V is TRBV7-9; 9 nucleotides align to TRBD1. This CDR3 region has 17 residues. Germline CDR1 SEHNR, CDR2 FQNEAQ (reference sequence). The CDR3 protein is CSSSLEGQGKTWYGYTF. The CDR3 nucleotides read TGTTCCAGCAGCTTAGAGGGACAGGGAAAGACTTGGTATGGCTACACCTTC.

This chain joins TRBV6-5 and TRBJ1-2; D gene uncertain. Germline loops: CDR1 MNHEY, CDR2 SVGAGI. Trimming took 0 bases from V and 8 from J, leaving 16 bases between them. The CDR3 length is 15 residues. Written as DNA, the CDR3 is TGTGCCAGCAGTTACTCCCGGACTGGCCTAAGGGGCTACACCTTC. Residues: CASSYSRTGLRGYTF.

The chain couples TRBV7-8 to TRBJ2-1; 7 bases fit TRBD1. This CDR3 contains 17 residues. Germline lookup yields CDR1 SGHVS and CDR2 FQNEAQ. V dropped 5 bases and J dropped 8; count of bases not matched to a gene: 18. The CDR3 DNA reads as TGTGCCAGCAGCGAATTGAAGTTGAGCAGGGGGATGCATGAGCAGTTCTTC. Residues: CASSELKLSRGMHEQFF.

Comments on this clone: The junction departs from the called germline gene at one end, perhaps through a read error. At the DNA level, this CDR3 is encoded by other sequences in the same sample as well. The V gene is TRBV5-4, the J gene TRBJ1-6, with D tentatively TRBD1 (5 bases). Looked up from germline, CDR1 is SGHNT and CDR2 is YYREEE (reference sequence). This CDR3 has 16 amino acids. This CDR3 reads CASSDRGSSYNSPLHF. CDR3 nucleotide sequence: TGTGCCAGCAGCGATCGGGGGTCTTCCTATAATTCCCCCCTCCACTTT.

This clone has just a few counts. The chain is built from TRBV29-1 and TRBJ2-1; TRBD1 might be the D (7 bases). Trimming removed 8 bases at V and 7 bases at J, with 18 bases between. Per the germline V gene, CDR1 is SQVTM and CDR2 is ANQGSEA. The CDR3 extends over 13 amino acids. The CDR3 nucleotides are TGCAGCAGTCAGGAGGGGGCTATAAATGAGCAGTTCTTC. Its translation: CSSQEGAINEQFF.

CDR3 loop: CASSLAKGTQNTEAFF. For the CDR3, the DNA is TGCGCCAGCAGCTTGGCCAAGGGGACTCAGAACACTGAAGCTTTCTTT. V gene TRBV5-1 combines with J gene TRBJ1-1, with D perhaps matching TRBD1 (5 bases). CDR3 length: 16 amino acids. Germline V gene sequence: CDR1 SGHRS, CDR2 YFSETQ. V was cut by 0 bases and J by 1 base, with 13 bases left in between.

This chain uses TRBV28 with TRBJ2-7, with 7 bases that match TRBD2. CDR1 and CDR2 (germline): MDHEN, SYDVKM. The ends lost 1 base at V and 3 bases at J; junction bases unmatched: 15. This CDR3 region has 18 residues. The CDR3 DNA reads TGTGCCAGCAGTTTATCCAGAGCACTGGGACTACAAAACTACGAGCAGTACTTC. Translation: CASSLSRALGLQNYEQYF.

This chain connects TRBV6-1 to TRBJ1-5; no firm D call. The germline gives CDR1 MNHNS, CDR2 SASEGT. The germline V and J ends were trimmed by 6 bases and 7 bases, with 16 bases remaining between them. CDR3 length: 14 residues. This CDR3 reads CASRVDNERQPQHF. CDR3 nucleotide sequence: TGTGCCAGCAGGGTTGACAATGAACGGCAGCCCCAGCATTTT.

This clone was observed a handful of times. Here the CDR3 DNA reads TGTGCCTGGAGTGGGGGCGTAGGAGCCAATCAGCCCCAGCATTTT. It encodes CAWSGGVGANQPQHF. This chain connects TRBV30 to TRBJ1-5, with TRBD1 as a possible D gene (5 bases). Germline V gives CDR1 GTSNPN, CDR2 SVGIG (reference sequence). The V and J ends lost 1 base and 3 bases respectively, with 13 bases between them. CDR3 size: 15 residues. The full variable domain, in which reference TRBV30 and TRBJ1-5 provide the parts outside the CDR3, is SQTIHQWPATLVQPVGSPLSLECTVEGTSNPNLYWYRQAAGRGLQLLFYSVGIGQISSEVPQNLSASRPQDRQFILSSKKLLLSDSGFYLCAWSGGVGANQPQHFGDGTRLSIL.